This entry lists 10 T cell receptor beta chains sequenced from one sample in a study of cytomegalovirus exposure and HLA in healthy donors. Here immunoSEQ multiplex PCR was the method, and the copy in TCRdb shows in-frame clones only, minus some. The sample includes about 360,000 clones, 80% to 90% of them seen just once. Sequencing used PBMCs. The receptors were sampled from a woman younger than 35 in good health and CMV-seronegative.

The J gene is TRBJ1-5, the V gene TRBV4-1, with 9 bases lining up with TRBD1. This CDR3 contains 16 residues. In germline, CDR1 is MGHRA, CDR2 YSYEKL. Unmatched junction bases numbered 9, after V lost 3 bases and J lost 6 bases. CDR3 protein: CASSQYLQGALQPQHF. CDR3 in DNA: TGCGCCAGCAGCCAGTATTTACAGGGGGCGCTTCAGCCCCAGCATTTT.

The CDR3 bases are TGTGCCAGCAGCTCCGTCCTAGCGGGAGGGCCCAATGAGCAGTTCTTC. It translates to CASSSVLAGGPNEQFF. The gene calls are TRBV11-2 and TRBJ2-1; the match to TRBD2 covers 12 bases. The CDR3 sequence is 16 residues long. The J segment lost 6 bases and the V segment lost 4 bases, leaving 7 bases of the junction unmatched. The germline V gene encodes CDR1 SGHAT and CDR2 FQNNGV.

This chain connects TRBV6-1 to TRBJ2-7, with TRBD1 identical over 9 bases. Germline CDR1 reads MNHNS; CDR2 reads SASEGT. V lost 3 bases and J lost 6; bases outside the gene matches: 9. The CDR3 runs 15 residues. The CDR3 DNA reads TGTGCCAGCAGTGAGCGAGGGACAGGGTCCGCCGAGCAGTACTTC. Translation: CASSERGTGSAEQYF.

V usage is TRBV15 and J usage is TRBJ2-7; TRBD1 matches 12 bases. The CDR3 length is 15 residues. J was trimmed by 6 bases and V by 5 bases; bases with no gene match: 8. The germline CDR1 and CDR2 sequences are LNHNV and YYDKDF (reference sequence). The CDR3 bases are TGTGCCACCAGCGTGCCGGGACAGGGGGCTGGCGAGCAGTACTTC. Protein sequence: CATSVPGQGAGEQYF.

The chain uses TRBV2 and TRBJ2-2; 8 bases are a match to TRBD2. The CDR3 length is 16 residues. The V gene end was trimmed by 2 bases and the J gene end by 3 bases; junction bases not matched to a gene: 5. CDR1 and CDR2 from the germline V gene are SNHLY and FYNNEI. The DNA of the CDR3 is TGTGCCAGCAGTGAAAGGGGTAGCGGGGACACCGGGGAGCTGTTTTTT. It is translated as CASSERGSGDTGELFF.

This sequence joins TRBV7-9 and TRBJ2-2; D possibly corresponds to TRBD2 (6 bases). CDR1 and CDR2 from the germline V gene are SEHNR and FQNEAQ (reference sequence). The germline V and J ends were trimmed by 4 bases and 2 bases, with 14 bases remaining between them. The CDR3 contains 16 residues. The CDR3 DNA sequence: TGTGCCAGCAGCTCCCAGGGACTTAGTAACACCGGGGAGCTGTTTTTT. Residues: CASSSQGLSNTGELFF.

V usage is TRBV28 and J usage is TRBJ1-5; tentative D call: TRBD1 (6 bases). Trimming removed 8 bases at V and 1 base at J, with 18 bases between. This CDR3 has 16 amino acids. Germline loops: CDR1 MDHEN, CDR2 SYDVKM. CDR3 sequence: CASLQAPQGSNQPQHF. CDR3 sequence (DNA): TGTGCCAGCCTACAGGCCCCCCAGGGGAGCAATCAGCCCCAGCATTTT.

The rearrangement uses TRBV6-5 and TRBJ1-4; TRBD1 aligns across 7 bases. The V gene end was trimmed by 0 bases and the J gene end by 14 bases; junction bases not matched to a gene: 3. The germline CDR1 and CDR2 sequences are MNHEY and SVGAGI. The CDR3 is 12 amino acids. The CDR3 here is CASSYSGQSLFF. The CDR3 nucleotides are TGTGCCAGCAGTTACTCGGGACAGAGTCTGTTTTTT.

The chain joins TRBV29-1 to TRBJ1-1; no clear D gene. The CDR3 spans 11 residues. Deletions cut 4 bases from V and 5 bases from J, with 8 bases between. From germline, CDR1 is SQVTM and CDR2 ANQGSEA. CDR3 sequence (DNA): TGCAGCGTTGGTTTAGAGACTGAAGCTTTCTTT. Translating gives CSVGLETEAFF.

The chain joins TRBV4-2 to TRBJ2-7; D possibly corresponds to TRBD2 (5 bases). V gave up 3 bases and J gave up 6 bases, with 21 bases separating them. CDR1 is LGHNA, CDR2 YNFKEQ, per germline. The CDR3 has 16 amino acids. The CDR3 loop is CASSQSRELLLSEQYF. The CDR3 coding sequence is TGTGCCAGCAGCCAGAGCCGGGAACTCTTACTCTCCGAGCAGTACTTC.